Described below is a single T cell receptor (beta chain) sequence and its context. The antigen is unknown. The source of the sample is a study of T-cell memory formation after mild COVID-19. The CDR3 is 12 amino acids. Germline lookup yields CDR1 SQVTM and CDR2 ANQGSEA. The ends were cut back, 7 bases at V and 3 bases at J, with 11 bases in the middle. Using its own MiXCR run on the 5' RACE reads, TCRdb lists one record per CDR3 protein. In the table there are roughly 300,000 distinct CDR3 sequences, approximately 8.4% of which are singletons. Study-level results: Clones that got smaller from day 15 to 85 had even CD4/CD8, while clones growing later tipped toward CD4+.

The sequence derives from a man younger than 30 who had mild COVID-19 (a few samples of this study predate the infection). Cell type and time point are not known. Source material: PBMCs or a T cell subset sorted from them (not recorded which). The chain couples TRBV29-1 to TRBJ2-3; D may be TRBD2 (6 bases). CDR3 protein: CSAARGTDTQYF. CDR3 sequence (DNA): TGCAGCGCCGCCCGGGGGACAGATACGCAGTATTTT.